This TCR delta chain was recorded in a study of gammadelta T cells in human blood. TCRdb called clones from the RT-PCR reads again using CATT. The table records under 2,000 delta-chain clones, more than 8% of them present only once. With 1 base clipped from V and 3 bases from J, the junction kept 11 bases outside the gene matches. The CDR3 runs to 17 residues. CDR1 TSWWSYY and CDR2 QGS come from the germline V gene. Findings of the study overall: Right after birth, innate γδ T cells reportedly expanded polyclonally after microbial exposure.

This clone is termed medium-sized. What it binds is unknown. Sequencing input: non-Vgamma9Vdelta2 gamma-delta T cells from infant blood. The chain couples TRDV1 to TRDJ1; 7 bases fit TRDD3. This sequence was found in a human donor. The CDR3 region is CALGEQTPPGGSDKLIF. CDR3 DNA: TGTGCTCTTGGGGAACAAACCCCTCCTGGGGGTTCCGATAAACTCATCTTT.